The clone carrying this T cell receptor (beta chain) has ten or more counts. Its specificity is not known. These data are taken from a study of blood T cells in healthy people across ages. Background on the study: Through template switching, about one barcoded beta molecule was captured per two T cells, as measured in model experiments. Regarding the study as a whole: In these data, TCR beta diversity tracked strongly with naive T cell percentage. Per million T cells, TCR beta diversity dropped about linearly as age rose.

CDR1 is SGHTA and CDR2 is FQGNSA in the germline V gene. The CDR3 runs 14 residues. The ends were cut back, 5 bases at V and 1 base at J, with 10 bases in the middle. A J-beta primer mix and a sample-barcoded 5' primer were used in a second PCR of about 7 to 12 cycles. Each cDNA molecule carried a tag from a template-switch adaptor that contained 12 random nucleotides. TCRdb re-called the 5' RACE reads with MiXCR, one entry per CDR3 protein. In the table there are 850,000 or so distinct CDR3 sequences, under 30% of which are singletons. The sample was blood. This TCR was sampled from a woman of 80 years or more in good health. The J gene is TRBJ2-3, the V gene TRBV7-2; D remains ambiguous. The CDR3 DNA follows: TGTGCCAGCAGCCCCCGTCGCGGCACAGATACGCAGTATTTT. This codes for CASSPRRGTDTQYF.